Listed here is a single T cell receptor (beta chain). Its antigen is not known. TCRdb keeps only in-frame clones here, not all; method: immunoSEQ multiplex PCR. The table lists tens of thousands of clones, roughly two thirds of them singletons. This CDR3 is 16 amino acids long. Germline assignment: CDR1 SGHTA and CDR2 FQGNSA. J lost 4 bases, V lost 5 bases, and 12 bases had no gene match. The source of the sample is a study of early stage breast cancer tumors. Study summary: The ER+/PR+/HER2- tumors included seven or eight ductal and a few lobular carcinomas. Points from the study as a whole: Commonly generated sequences made up most enriched TCRB sequences shared between patients.

This chain connects TRBV7-2 to TRBJ1-1; TRBD1 matches 8 bases. This TCR derives from a person aged 45-65 years with breast cancer. The sample was blood. CDR3 nucleotide sequence: TGTGCCAGCAGCCCACGGACAGGGCAGCGGGGCACTGAAGCTTTCTTT. Translated: CASSPRTGQRGTEAFF.